Below are 8 T cell receptor beta chains sequenced from a single sample in a study of blood T cell repertoires in COVID-19. Data came from immunoSEQ multiplex PCR; TCRdb stores just in-frame clones and leaves some out. This table has 200,000 to 300,000 clones, about nine tenths appearing once. Material for sequencing was peripheral blood. The receptors here all came from a woman aged 30 to 39 with COVID-19, enrolled during active disease.

This clone was found a few times. This chain links TRBV7-2 with TRBJ1-3, with a weak D call TRBD1 (5 bases). CDR3 length: 16 amino acids. Germline CDR1 and CDR2: SGHTA and FQGNSA. Trimming took off 1 base at V and 0 bases at J, with 10 bases between the two ends. CDR3 nucleotide sequence: TGTGCCAGCAGCTTAGGACAGCCCAGCTCTGGAAACACCATATATTTT. Its translation is CASSLGQPSSGNTIYF.

The CDR3 DNA reads TGCAGCGTTGAAGATCCGACTAGTCTTGAGCAGTTCTTC. Translated, it gives CSVEDPTSLEQFF. The chain carries TRBV29-1 and TRBJ2-1; perhaps TRBD2 as D (6 bases). V was shortened by 0 bases and J by 9 bases, with 12 bases between the two germline ends. The CDR3 runs to 13 residues. Germline lookup yields CDR1 SQVTM and CDR2 ANQGSEA.

V usage is TRBV28 and J usage is TRBJ2-1, with 11 nucleotides matching TRBD2. Germline CDR1 and CDR2: MDHEN and SYDVKM. This CDR3 region has 16 residues. V was clipped by 4 bases and J by 2 bases; unmatched bases: 4. The CDR3 sequence: CASSYISGGAYNEQFF. The CDR3, as DNA: TGTGCCAGCAGTTATATTAGCGGGGGGGCCTACAATGAGCAGTTCTTC. The complete variable domain, with remaining parts taken from reference TRBV28 and TRBJ2-1, reads DVKVTQSSRYLVKRTGEKVFLECVQDMDHENMFWYRQDPGLGLRLIYFSYDVKMKEKGDIPEGYSVSREKKERFSLILESASTNQTSMYLCASSYISGGAYNEQFFGPGTRLTVL.

V and J are TRBV4-3 and TRBJ2-3; TRBD2 matches at 14 bases. This CDR3 is 16 amino acids long. Germline loops: CDR1 LGHNA, CDR2 YSLEER. The V segment lost 4 bases and the J segment 5 bases; nucleotides outside the gene matches: 5. The CDR3, as DNA: TGCGCCAGCAGCCTCCGACTAGCGGGGGGGCAAGATACGCAGTATTTT. This gives the protein CASSLRLAGGQDTQYF.

The gene calls are TRBV30 and TRBJ1-6, with TRBD1 identical over 9 bases. The V and J ends lost 0 bases and 7 bases, in that order; junction bases with no gene match: 4. The CDR3 contains 15 residues. Per germline, CDR1 GTSNPN and CDR2 SVGIG (reference sequence). The CDR3 DNA follows: TGTGCCTGGAGTGTACGTGGACAGGGGAATTCACCCCTCCACTTT. It specifies CAWSVRGQGNSPLHF.

The J gene is TRBJ2-4, the V gene TRBV18, with D perhaps TRBD2 (6 bases). V lost 3 bases and J 8 bases, leaving 8 bases between the germline ends. The length of the CDR3 is 12 residues. Germline values: CDR1 KGHSH, CDR2 LQKENI. The CDR3 sequence: CASSPGEDIQYF. CDR3 coding DNA: TGTGCCAGCTCACCGGGGGAGGACATTCAGTACTTC.

This sequence joins TRBV6-4 and TRBJ2-2, with a tentative D call TRBD2 (6 bases). The length of the CDR3 is 14 residues. The V end was cut by 5 bases, the J end by 3 bases, with 10 bases between. The germline CDR1 and CDR2 sequences are MRHNA and SNTAGT. The CDR3 DNA reads TGTGCCAGCAGTCAGGACTACCACACCGGGGAGCTGTTTTTT. Translating gives CASSQDYHTGELFF.

The V gene is TRBV19, the J gene TRBJ2-7; tentative D call: TRBD2 (5 bases). Trimming shortened V by 3 bases and J by 3 bases, and 9 bases separated the two germline ends. The germline V gene encodes CDR1 LNHDA and CDR2 SQIVND (reference sequence). The CDR3 length is 13 residues. As DNA, the CDR3 is TGTGCCAGTAGTATTCGTGCGGGCTACGAGCAGTACGTC. Translated: CASSIRAGYEQYV.